The 26 T cell receptor beta chains given below trace back to one sample, sequenced in a study of CD8+CD57+ T cells in acquired aplastic anemia. An expansion of CD8+CD57+ cells by flow cytometry had been shown in patients chosen for sequencing. TCR beta VDJ combinations and CDR3 sequences were profiled from genomic DNA. Using its own MiXCR run on the reads, TCRdb lists one record per CDR3 protein. Here the sample spans hundreds of thousands of distinct CDR3 sequences, 45% to 65% being singletons. The specimen sequenced was sorted CD4+, CD8+, or CD8+CD57+ T cells (not recorded which) from PBMCs. These receptors all stem from a human donor with aplastic anemia.

This clonotype was seen only once. The J gene is TRBJ2-2, the V gene TRBV19; no reliable D call. The CDR3 consists of 11 residues. Trimming left V 6 bases short and J 7 bases short, with 6 bases between. The germline gives CDR1 LNHDA, CDR2 SQIVND (reference sequence). For the CDR3, the DNA is TGTGCCAGTAGGCTCTACGGGGAGCTGTTTTTT. Translation: CASRLYGELFF.

This clonotype has a count of ten or more. The J gene is TRBJ2-2, the V gene TRBV19; D is perhaps TRBD2 (5 bases). The germline gives CDR1 LNHDA, CDR2 SQIVND (reference sequence). The CDR3 has 13 residues. The V end lost 11 bases, the J end lost 5 bases, and 15 bases lay between the germline ends. The CDR3 spells CAYGERRTGELFF. The CDR3 DNA reads as TGTGCCTACGGGGAGCGGAGAACCGGGGAGCTGTTTTTT.

This clonotype was seen repeatedly, ten times or more. The chain has TRBV29-1 and TRBJ1-1; D is perhaps TRBD1 (5 bases). The germline V gene has CDR1 SQVTM and CDR2 ANQGSEA. There are 13 residues in the CDR3. Trimming left V 5 bases short and J 1 base short, with 11 bases between. The chain's CDR3 is CSVTDTPNTEAFF. CDR3 DNA sequence: TGCAGCGTTACGGACACCCCGAACACTGAAGCTTTCTTT.

The chain couples TRBV7-9 to TRBJ2-5; D not certain. V was pared by 5 bases and J by 5 bases, with 21 bases between. Germline CDR1 is SEHNR and CDR2 is FQNEAQ (reference sequence). The CDR3 length is 16 residues. The CDR3 loop reads CASSPPLLKIGETQYF. CDR3 DNA sequence: TGTGCCAGCAGCCCGCCCCTACTAAAGATCGGGGAGACCCAGTACTTC.

Ten or more counts support this clonotype. CDR3 nucleotides: TGTGCCAGCAGTTACTCGAGGGAGACCCAGTACTTC. It codes for CASSYSRETQYF. The V call is TRBV6-5, the J call TRBJ2-5, with unresolved D. The CDR3 covers 12 residues. Germline CDR1 is MNHEY and CDR2 is SVGAGI. Trimming stripped 0 bases from V and 5 bases from J, with 4 bases between.

The V call is TRBV6-1, the J call TRBJ1-1; D might be TRBD1 (6 bases). The CDR3 runs 15 residues. The V and J ends lost 8 bases and 5 bases respectively, with 21 bases between them. Germline values: CDR1 MNHNS, CDR2 SASEGT. The CDR3 DNA sequence: TGTGCCAGCGGCCCAACCGGGGGGGCCCGAACTGAAGCTTTCTTT. Residues: CASGPTGGARTEAFF.

Regarding this clonotype: Lacking the conserved final phenylalanine or tryptophan, this CDR3 likely reflects a read error. This chain connects TRBV9 to TRBJ2-5; perhaps TRBD1 as D (6 bases). Germline V gene sequence: CDR1 SGDLS, CDR2 YYNGEE. This CDR3 is built from 15 residues. V was clipped by 4 bases and J by 1 base, with 14 bases between them. The CDR3 DNA reads as TGTGCCAGCAGCTTAGAGAGGACAGCCCAAGAGACCCAGTACCTC. Translated, it gives CASSLERTAQETQYL.

This clonotype has ten or more counts. J is TRBJ1-4 and V is TRBV29-1, with 10 positions matching TRBD1. Germline V gene data show CDR1 as SQVTM and CDR2 as ANQGSEA. V was pared by 6 bases and J by 6 bases, with 4 bases of the junction left unmatched. This CDR3 contains 13 residues. The CDR3 region is CSVLTGGDEKLFF. CDR3 DNA: TGCAGCGTGTTGACAGGGGGCGATGAAAAACTGTTTTTT.

The CDR3 coding sequence is TGTGCCAGCAGCGCCTTAGCGGGAGGCTGGGGGGAGACCCAGTACTTC. Translating it yields CASSALAGGWGETQYF. The chain joins TRBV9 to TRBJ2-5; 10 bases map to TRBD2. Germline V lookup: CDR1 SGDLS, CDR2 YYNGEE. The ends lost 3 bases at V and 5 bases at J; junction bases unmatched: 10. CDR3 length: 16 amino acids.

The chain employs TRBV20-1 and TRBJ1-5; TRBD1 is a possible D gene (6 bases). Trimming cost V 6 bases and J 0 bases, with 12 bases left between them. The CDR3 totals 14 residues. Germline lookup yields CDR1 DFQATT and CDR2 SNEGSKA (reference sequence). The DNA of the CDR3 is TGCAGTGCCATCACAGGGTTTAGCAATCAGCCCCAGCATTTT. This encodes CSAITGFSNQPQHF.

The chain couples TRBV6-1 to TRBJ1-2, with no clear D. The ends were cut back, 4 bases at V and 4 bases at J, with 10 bases in the middle. Germline assignment: CDR1 MNHNS and CDR2 SASEGT. The CDR3 consists of 13 residues. This CDR3 is CASSVGSAYGYTF. In nucleotides, the CDR3 is TGTGCCAGCAGTGTTGGGTCTGCCTATGGCTACACCTTC.

This clonotype showed up many times. A single base separates this from a much larger clone, so it may be a read error. The chain combines TRBV6-1 with TRBJ2-7, with a weak D call TRBD1 (6 bases). This CDR3 has 13 residues. The germline CDR1 and CDR2 sequences are MNHNS and SASEGT. The CDR3 spells CASSEGNRDKQCF. The CDR3 DNA follows: TGTGCCAGCAGTGAAGGGAACAGGGATAAGCAGTGCTTC.

In regard to this clonotype: The junction differs from germline at one of its ends, possibly a read error. V gene TRBV4-1 combines with J gene TRBJ1-1; a weak D match, TRBD1 (6 bases). CDR1 MGHRA and CDR2 YSYEKL come from the germline V gene. The CDR3 covers 12 residues. CDR3 region: CASSYTGTTLLF. DNA of the CDR3: TGCGCCAGCAGCTACACCGGGACAACCTTACTCTTT.

This chain joins TRBV20-1 and TRBJ2-3, with TRBD2 matching 15 bases. The CDR3 is 15 residues long. Germline V gives CDR1 DFQATT, CDR2 SNEGSKA (reference sequence). Germline trimming cut 1 base from V and 4 bases from J; bases unmatched to any gene: 0. In nucleotides, the CDR3 is TGCAGTGCTAGAGGGACTAGCGGGAGGGCAGATACGCAGTATTTT. This sequence encodes CSARGTSGRADTQYF.

This sequence joins TRBV5-6 and TRBJ2-3; D gene unclear. CDR1 is SGHDT, CDR2 YYEEEE, per germline. The CDR3 spans 14 residues. V lost 4 bases, J lost 1 base, and 10 bases lay in between. The CDR3 is CASSVAMGTDTQYF. The CDR3 bases are TGTGCCAGCAGCGTAGCTATGGGCACAGATACGCAGTATTTT.

This chain uses TRBV20-1 with TRBJ2-3; the D gene is possibly TRBD1 (5 bases). The CDR3 sequence is 10 residues long. Germline CDR1 and CDR2: DFQATT and SNEGSKA (reference sequence). Trimming took off 6 bases at V and 10 bases at J, with 11 bases between the two ends. This chain's CDR3 is CSAGPSAQYF. In DNA form, the CDR3 reads TGCAGTGCGGGGCCCTCGGCGCAGTATTTT.

The chain couples TRBV5-5 to TRBJ2-2; D call uncertain. Trimming stripped 5 bases from V and 0 bases from J, with 11 bases between. This CDR3 spans 15 amino acids. Germline V CDR1 and CDR2: SGHKS, YYEKEE (reference sequence). The CDR3: CASSEVGTNTGELFF. The CDR3 region has the DNA TGTGCCAGCAGTGAAGTCGGAACGAACACCGGGGAGCTGTTTTTT.

This clonotype was counted ten times or more. This sequence joins TRBV20-1 and TRBJ2-1; TRBD2 agrees at 7 bases. With 0 bases clipped from V and 0 bases from J, the junction kept 8 bases outside the gene matches. In germline, CDR1 is DFQATT, CDR2 SNEGSKA (reference sequence). The CDR3 covers 17 residues. CDR3 protein: CSARDALAAYSYNEQFF. As DNA, the CDR3 is TGCAGTGCTAGAGATGCGCTAGCGGCCTACTCCTACAATGAGCAGTTCTTC.

The V gene is TRBV10-3, the J gene TRBJ2-2, with D possibly being TRBD1 or TRBD2 (5 bases each). Trimming pared 3 bases from V and 4 bases from J, leaving 15 bases between. CDR3 length: 16 amino acids. CDR1 is ENHRY, CDR2 SYGVKD, per germline. The CDR3 sequence: CAISEGESSLTGELFF. DNA for the CDR3: TGTGCCATCAGTGAAGGGGAGTCTAGCCTCACCGGGGAGCTGTTTTTT.

Comments on this clonotype: One end of the junction does not line up with germline, which may come from a read error. The rearrangement uses TRBV19 and TRBJ1-1, with D uncertain. This CDR3 region has 15 residues. The germline V gene encodes CDR1 LNHDA and CDR2 SQIVND (reference sequence). CDR3 nucleotides: TGTGCCAGTAGTATAAGCCCAGAAGTGAACACTGAAGCTTCCTTT. Its translation is CASSISPEVNTEASF.

The CDR3 is CASSGTGSGYTF. CDR3 DNA sequence: TGTGCCTCATCCGGGACAGGGTCTGGCTACACCTTC. The J gene is TRBJ1-2, the V gene TRBV10-3, with 9 bases aligning to TRBD1. There are 12 residues in the CDR3. V shed 11 bases and J 7 bases; nucleotides not matched to a gene: 8. Germline-derived CDR1 and CDR2 are ENHRY and SYGVKD.

This clonotype was found many times. V and J are TRBV7-3 and TRBJ2-7; D is possibly TRBD2 (5 bases). V lost 2 bases and J lost 3, with 8 bases in between. Germline CDR1 and CDR2: SGHTA and FQGTGA. The CDR3 is 13 residues long. CDR3 DNA sequence: TGTGCCAGCAGCTTAGTCGAGGGCTACGAGCAGTACTTC. This encodes CASSLVEGYEQYF.

The chain recombines TRBV7-9 with TRBJ2-2; TRBD2 agrees at 7 bases. The junction had 3 bases not matched to a gene; V was cut back by 5 bases and J by 0 bases. This CDR3 has 15 residues. Germline V gene lookup returns CDR1 SEHNR and CDR2 FQNEAQ (reference sequence). The DNA of the CDR3 is TGTGCCAGCAGCACTAGCGCCTCGAACACCGGGGAGCTGTTTTTT. Translating gives CASSTSASNTGELFF.

This clonotype was picked up many times. The genes are TRBV6-5 and TRBJ2-7; 10 bases fit TRBD1. Germline V gives CDR1 MNHEY, CDR2 SVGAGI. This CDR3 has 14 amino acids. Trimming removed 6 bases from V and 2 bases from J; junction bases left unmatched: 4. The CDR3 nucleotides read TGTGCCAGCAGCTTTGGGACAGGGGCCTACGAGCAGTACTTC. Translated, it gives CASSFGTGAYEQYF.

This clonotype was picked up many times. The rearrangement links TRBV11-1 to TRBJ1-1; D is unresolved. V shed 0 bases and J shed 1 base, with 3 bases lying between them. The CDR3 covers 13 residues. Germline V gene data show CDR1 as SGHAT and CDR2 as FQDESV (reference sequence). The CDR3 region is CASSLAKNTEAFF. CDR3 in DNA: TGTGCCAGCAGCTTAGCGAAGAACACTGAAGCTTTCTTT. The whole variable domain, remainder taken from reference TRBV11-1 and TRBJ1-1, is EAEVAQSPRYKITEKSQAVAFWCDPISGHATLYWYRQILGQGPELLVQFQDESVVDDSQLPKDRFSAERLKGVDSTLKIQPAELGDSAMYLCASSLAKNTEAFFGQGTRLTVV.

This clonotype was found many times. This chain connects TRBV12-3 or TRBV12-4 to TRBJ2-1; 7 positions agree with TRBD2. Unmatched junction bases numbered 2, after V lost 4 bases and J lost 8 bases. This CDR3 comprises 12 residues. As DNA, the CDR3 is TGTGCCAGCAGTTGGGGGGGGGATGAGCAGTTCTTC. Translation gives CASSWGGDEQFF.